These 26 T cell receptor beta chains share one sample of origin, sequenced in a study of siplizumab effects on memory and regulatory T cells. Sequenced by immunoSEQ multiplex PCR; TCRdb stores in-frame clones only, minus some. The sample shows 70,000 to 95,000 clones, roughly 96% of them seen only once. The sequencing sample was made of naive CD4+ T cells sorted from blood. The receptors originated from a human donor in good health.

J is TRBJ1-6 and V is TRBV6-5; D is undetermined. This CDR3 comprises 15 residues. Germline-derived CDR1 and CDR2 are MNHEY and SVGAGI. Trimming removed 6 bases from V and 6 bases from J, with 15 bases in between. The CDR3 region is CASSSRGRFNSPLHF. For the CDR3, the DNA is TGTGCCAGCAGCTCCCGAGGCAGGTTTAATTCACCCCTCCACTTT.

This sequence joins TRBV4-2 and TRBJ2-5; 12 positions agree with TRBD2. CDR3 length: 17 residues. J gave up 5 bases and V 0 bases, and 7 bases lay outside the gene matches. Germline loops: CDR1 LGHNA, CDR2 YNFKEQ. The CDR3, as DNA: TGTGCCAGCAGCCAAGAGACTAGCGGGGGATCGGGGGAGACCCAGTACTTC. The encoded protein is CASSQETSGGSGETQYF.

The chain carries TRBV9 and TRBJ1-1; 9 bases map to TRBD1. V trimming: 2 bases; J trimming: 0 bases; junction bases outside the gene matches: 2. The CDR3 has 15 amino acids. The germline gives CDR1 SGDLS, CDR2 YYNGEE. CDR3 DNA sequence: TGTGCCAGCAGCGTCTGGGACAGGGTGAACACTGAAGCTTTCTTT. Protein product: CASSVWDRVNTEAFF.

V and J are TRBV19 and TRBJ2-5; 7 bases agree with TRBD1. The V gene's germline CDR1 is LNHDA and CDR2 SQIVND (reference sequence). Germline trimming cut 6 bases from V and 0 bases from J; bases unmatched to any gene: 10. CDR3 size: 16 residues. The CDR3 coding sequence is TGTGCCAGTAGCAAGAGGGACAGTTGGTACCAAGAGACCCAGTACTTC. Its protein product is CASSKRDSWYQETQYF. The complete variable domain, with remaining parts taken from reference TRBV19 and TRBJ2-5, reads DGGITQSPKYLFRKEGQNVTLSCEQNLNHDAMYWYRQDPGQGLRLIYYSQIVNDFQKGDIAEGYSVSREKKESFPLTVTSAQKNPTAFYLCASSKRDSWYQETQYFGPGTRLLVL.

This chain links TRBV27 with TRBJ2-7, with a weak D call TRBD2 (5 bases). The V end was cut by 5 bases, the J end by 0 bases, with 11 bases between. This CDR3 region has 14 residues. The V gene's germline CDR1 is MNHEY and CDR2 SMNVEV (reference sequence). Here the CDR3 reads CASSLGLNSYEQYF. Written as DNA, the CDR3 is TGTGCCAGCAGTCTAGGACTCAACTCCTACGAGCAGTACTTC.

The DNA for the CDR3 is TGCAGCGTTGAAAGGGGGAATGAGCAGTTCTTC. It translates to CSVERGNEQFF. The chain carries TRBV29-1 and TRBJ2-1; tentatively, D is TRBD1 (6 bases). The CDR3 contains 11 residues. The V gene's germline CDR1 is SQVTM and CDR2 ANQGSEA. Trimming left V 2 bases short and J 7 bases short, with 6 bases between.

CDR3 nucleotides: TGTGCCAGCAGCTTGGGACAGAATAATGAAAAACTGTTTTTT. Encoded protein: CASSLGQNNEKLFF. The chain links TRBV11-2 to TRBJ1-4, with 7 bases lining up with TRBD1. J was trimmed by 4 bases and V by 3 bases; bases with no gene match: 2. The CDR3 covers 14 residues. Germline V CDR1 and CDR2: SGHAT, FQNNGV.

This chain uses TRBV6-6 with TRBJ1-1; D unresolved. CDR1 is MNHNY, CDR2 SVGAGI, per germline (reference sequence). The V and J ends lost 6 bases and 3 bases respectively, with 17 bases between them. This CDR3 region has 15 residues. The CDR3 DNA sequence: TGTGCCAGCAGACCAAGGTGGCAGTTGGACACTGAAGCTTTCTTT. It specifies CASRPRWQLDTEAFF.

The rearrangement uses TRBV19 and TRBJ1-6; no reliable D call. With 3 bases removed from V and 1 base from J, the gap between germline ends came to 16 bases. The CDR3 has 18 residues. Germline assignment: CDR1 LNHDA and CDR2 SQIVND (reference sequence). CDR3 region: CASSIAGGVGSYNSPLHF. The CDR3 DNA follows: TGTGCCAGTAGTATTGCCGGCGGGGTCGGGTCCTATAATTCACCCCTCCACTTT.

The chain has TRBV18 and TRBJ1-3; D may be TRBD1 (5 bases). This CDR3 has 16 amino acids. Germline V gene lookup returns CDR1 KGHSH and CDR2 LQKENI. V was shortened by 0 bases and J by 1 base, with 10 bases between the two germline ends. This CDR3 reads CASSPPNKGSGNTIYF. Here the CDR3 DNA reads TGTGCCAGCTCACCACCTAACAAGGGGTCTGGAAACACCATATATTTT.

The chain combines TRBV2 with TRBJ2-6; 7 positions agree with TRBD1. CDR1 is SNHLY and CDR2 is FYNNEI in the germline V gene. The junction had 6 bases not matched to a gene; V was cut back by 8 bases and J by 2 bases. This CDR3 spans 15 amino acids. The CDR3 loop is CASGQGETGANVLTF. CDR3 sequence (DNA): TGTGCCAGCGGGCAGGGGGAAACTGGGGCCAACGTCCTGACTTTC.

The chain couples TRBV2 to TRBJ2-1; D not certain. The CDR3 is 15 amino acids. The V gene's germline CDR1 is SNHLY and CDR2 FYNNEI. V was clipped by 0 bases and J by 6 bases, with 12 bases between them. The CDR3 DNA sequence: TGTGCCAGCAGTGAAGCGCTGGCCGCCCCCAATGAGCAGTTCTTC. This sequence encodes CASSEALAAPNEQFF.

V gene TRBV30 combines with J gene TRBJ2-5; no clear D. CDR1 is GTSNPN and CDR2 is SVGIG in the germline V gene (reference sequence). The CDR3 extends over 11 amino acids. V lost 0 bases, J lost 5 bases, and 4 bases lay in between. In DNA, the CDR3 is TGTGCCTGGAGTGTAGCGGAGACCCAGTACTTC. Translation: CAWSVAETQYF.

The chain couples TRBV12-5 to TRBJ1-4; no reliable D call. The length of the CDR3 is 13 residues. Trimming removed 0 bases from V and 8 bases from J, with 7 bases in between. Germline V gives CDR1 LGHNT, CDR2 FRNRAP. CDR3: CASGLVPAEKLFF. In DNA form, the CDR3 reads TGTGCTAGTGGTTTGGTGCCCGCGGAAAAACTGTTTTTT.

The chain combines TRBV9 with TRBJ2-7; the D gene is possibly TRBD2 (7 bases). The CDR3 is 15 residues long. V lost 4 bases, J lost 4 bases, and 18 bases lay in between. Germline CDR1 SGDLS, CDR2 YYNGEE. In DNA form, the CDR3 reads TGTGCCAGCAGCCCAAGGGGGGGCCCGGGGTACGAGCAGTACTTC. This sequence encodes CASSPRGGPGYEQYF.

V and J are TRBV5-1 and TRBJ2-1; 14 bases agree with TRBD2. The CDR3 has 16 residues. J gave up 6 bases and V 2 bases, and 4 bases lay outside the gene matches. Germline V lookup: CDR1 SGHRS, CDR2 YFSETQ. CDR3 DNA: TGCGCCAGCAGCTTACGACTAGCGGGGGGGCCCAATGAGCAGTTCTTC. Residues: CASSLRLAGGPNEQFF.

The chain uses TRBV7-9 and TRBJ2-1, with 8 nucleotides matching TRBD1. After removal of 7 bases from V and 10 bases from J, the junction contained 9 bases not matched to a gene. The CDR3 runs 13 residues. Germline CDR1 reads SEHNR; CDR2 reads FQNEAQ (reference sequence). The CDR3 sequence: CASTPRDRGEQFF. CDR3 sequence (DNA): TGTGCCAGCACCCCCCGAGACAGGGGAGAGCAGTTCTTC.

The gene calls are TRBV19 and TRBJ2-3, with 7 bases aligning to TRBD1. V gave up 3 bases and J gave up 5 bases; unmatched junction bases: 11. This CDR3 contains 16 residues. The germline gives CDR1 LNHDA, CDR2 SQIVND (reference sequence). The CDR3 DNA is TGTGCCAGTAGTATTGGGACAGCCGGAGGTGGAGATACGCAGTATTTT. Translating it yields CASSIGTAGGGDTQYF.

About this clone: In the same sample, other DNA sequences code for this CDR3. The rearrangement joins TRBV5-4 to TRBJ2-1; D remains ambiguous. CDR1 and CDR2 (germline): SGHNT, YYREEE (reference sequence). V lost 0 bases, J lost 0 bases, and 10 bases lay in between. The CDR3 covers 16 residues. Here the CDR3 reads CASSLGGGSSYNEQFF. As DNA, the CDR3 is TGTGCCAGCAGCTTGGGTGGCGGAAGCTCCTACAATGAGCAGTTCTTC.

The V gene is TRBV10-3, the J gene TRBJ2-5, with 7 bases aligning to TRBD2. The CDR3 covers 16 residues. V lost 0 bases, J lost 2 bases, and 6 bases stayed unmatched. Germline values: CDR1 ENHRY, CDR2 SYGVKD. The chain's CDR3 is CAISESTSLEQETQYF. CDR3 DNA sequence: TGTGCCATCAGTGAGTCGACTAGCTTAGAACAAGAGACCCAGTACTTC.

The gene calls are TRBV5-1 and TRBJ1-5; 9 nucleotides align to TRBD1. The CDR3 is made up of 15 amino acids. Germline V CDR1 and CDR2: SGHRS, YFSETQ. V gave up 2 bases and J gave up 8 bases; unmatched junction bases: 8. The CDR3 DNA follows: TGCGCCAGCAGCTTCACGGGGACAGGGAAAGAGCCCCAGCATTTT. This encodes CASSFTGTGKEPQHF.

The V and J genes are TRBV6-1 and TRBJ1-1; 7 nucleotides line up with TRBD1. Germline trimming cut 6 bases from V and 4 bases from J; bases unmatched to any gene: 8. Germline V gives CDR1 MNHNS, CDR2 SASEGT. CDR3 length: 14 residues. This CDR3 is CASSRQGGITEAFF. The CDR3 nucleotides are TGTGCCAGCAGCAGACAGGGTGGGATCACTGAAGCTTTCTTT.

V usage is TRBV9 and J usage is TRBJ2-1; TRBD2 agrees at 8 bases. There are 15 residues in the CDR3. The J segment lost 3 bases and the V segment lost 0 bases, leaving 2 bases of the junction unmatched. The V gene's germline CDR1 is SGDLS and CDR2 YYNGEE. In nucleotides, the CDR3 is TGTGCCAGCAGCGTAGGTAGCGGGATCTACAATGAGCAGTTCTTC. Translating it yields CASSVGSGIYNEQFF.

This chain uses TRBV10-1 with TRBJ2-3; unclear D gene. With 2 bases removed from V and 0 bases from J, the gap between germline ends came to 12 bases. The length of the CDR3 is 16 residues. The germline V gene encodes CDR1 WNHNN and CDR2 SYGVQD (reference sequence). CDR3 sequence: CASSEVRTLSTDTQYF. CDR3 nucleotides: TGCGCCAGCAGTGAGGTCAGGACCCTTAGCACAGATACGCAGTATTTT.

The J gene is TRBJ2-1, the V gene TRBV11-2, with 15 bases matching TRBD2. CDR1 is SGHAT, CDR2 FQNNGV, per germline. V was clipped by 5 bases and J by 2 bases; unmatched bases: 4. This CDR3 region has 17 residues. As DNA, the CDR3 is TGTGCCAGCAGCCAGGGGACTAGCGGGGGGACCTACAATGAGCAGTTCTTC. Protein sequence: CASSQGTSGGTYNEQFF. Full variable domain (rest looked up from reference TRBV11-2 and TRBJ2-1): EAGVAQSPRYKIIEKRQSVAFWCNPISGHATLYWYQQILGQGPKLLIQFQNNGVVDDSQLPKDRFSAERLKGVDSTLKIQPAKLEDSAVYLCASSQGTSGGTYNEQFFGPGTRLTVL.

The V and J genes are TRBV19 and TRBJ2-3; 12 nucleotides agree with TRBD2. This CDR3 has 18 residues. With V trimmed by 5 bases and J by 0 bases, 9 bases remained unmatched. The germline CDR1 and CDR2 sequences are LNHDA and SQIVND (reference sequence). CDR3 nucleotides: TGTGCCAGTAGTGGACTCCTGCTAGCGGGGGGGAGCACAGATACGCAGTATTTT. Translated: CASSGLLLAGGSTDTQYF.